This T cell receptor beta chain is from a study of Ad26.COV2.S vaccination and SARS-CoV-2 variants. TCRdb's copy holds only in-frame clones and misses some; the assay was immunoSEQ multiplex PCR. This sample carries 240,000 or so clones, more than 75% of them seen once, and the ten largest clones take around 10%. Treatment noted: 19 received Ad26.COV2.S at low or high dose, single or two shots; about 5 received placebo; per-sample allocation not given. Samples came from day 63 after the first vaccine or placebo injection. Sample: peripheral blood, taken in a trial of Ad26.COV2.S vaccine versus placebo. This sequence originates from a person aged 18 to 65 who received the Ad26.COV2.S COVID-19 vaccine or a placebo.

This CDR3 is CAWSVDRGSPAQFF. CDR3 nucleotide sequence: TGTGCCTGGAGTGTCGACAGGGGGTCCCCGGCGCAGTTCTTC. This chain links TRBV30 with TRBJ2-1, with 9 positions matching TRBD1. The CDR3 runs 14 residues. The germline gives CDR1 GTSNPN, CDR2 SVGIG (reference sequence). V trimming: 0 bases; J trimming: 12 bases; junction bases outside the gene matches: 9.